Listed below are T cell receptor beta chains from one sample, sequenced in a study of cytomegalovirus exposure and HLA in healthy donors. Only in-frame clones appear in the TCRdb table, and some are missing; sequencing was by immunoSEQ multiplex PCR. The sample holds 70,000 to 100,000 clones; 60% to 80% are singletons and the top ten take approximately 23%. What was sequenced was PBMCs. Every receptor here comes from a woman aged 45-65 years in good health and CMV-seropositive. CDR3s include the opening cysteine and the closing phenylalanine or tryptophan. D genes are given only for firm matches. Clone sizes are given selectively: once, few, many, or a class where the clone is expanded.

j_call cdr3_length clone_size d_call v_call cdr3_nt cdr3_aa
TRBJ2-5 14 NA TRBD1 TRBV5-4 TGTGCCAGCAGCTTACAGGGGGCAGTTGAGACCCAGTACTTC CASSLQGAVETQYF
TRBJ2-6 15 NA NA TRBV5-6 TGTGCCAGCAGCTTCCAGGGATCTGGGGCCAACGTCCTGACTTTC CASSFQGSGANVLTF
TRBJ2-1 16 NA TRBD2 TRBV9 TGTGCCAGCAGCCCCACCCCGGGAGGGCTTAAAAATGAGCAGTTCTTC CASSPTPGGLKNEQFF
TRBJ1-4 15 NA NA TRBV5-6 TGTGCCAGCAGCCACCCGTTCTCCAGCCGCGGAAAACTGTTTTTT CASSHPFSSRGKLFF
TRBJ2-5 13 NA NA TRBV6-5 TGTGCCAGCAGTCCTGGACTCTTAGAGACCCAGTACTTC CASSPGLLETQYF
TRBJ1-2 15 NA TRBD1 TRBV5-4 TGTGCCAGCAGCTTGGGGACAGGGGGTAACTATGGCTACACCTTC CASSLGTGGNYGYTF
TRBJ1-1 16 once TRBD1 TRBV5-3 TGTGCCGGAGGCCCTGACGTGGACAGGGCGGGGACTGAAGCTTTCTTT CAGGPDVDRAGTEAFF
TRBJ2-7 15 NA TRBD2 TRBV11-2 TGTGCCAGCAGCAGACTAGCGGGGGGGTCCTACGAGCAGTACTTC CASSRLAGGSYEQYF
TRBJ1-1 15 once TRBD1 TRBV5-6 TGTGCCAGCAGCTACCTGGGACAGCCCCGACCCGAAGCTTTCTTT CASSYLGQPRPEAFF
TRBJ1-4 13 NA NA TRBV14 TGTGCCAGCAGCCAAAATCAGAATGAAAAACTGTTTTTT CASSQNQNEKLFF
TRBJ2-2 17 NA NA TRBV7-6 TGTGCCAGCAGCTTAGCGGCGAGGCCCTTGAACACCGGGGAGCTGTTTTTT CASSLAARPLNTGELFF
TRBJ1-4 15 NA NA TRBV9 TGTGCCAGCAGCGTAGCTCGGTTACCGAATGAAAAACTGTTTTTT CASSVARLPNEKLFF
TRBJ1-1 15 NA NA TRBV27 TGTGCCAGCAGTAGAACCCCCGGACATGTAGCTGAAGCTTTCTTT CASSRTPGHVAEAFF
TRBJ2-3 16 NA TRBD2 TRBV5-1 TGCGCCAGCAGCTCTCTTACTAGCGCGGGAACAGATACGCAGTATTTT CASSSLTSAGTDTQYF
TRBJ2-1 13 NA NA TRBV19 TGTGCCAGTAGCCCCATGGGGGGATATGAGCAGTTCTTC CASSPMGGYEQFF
TRBJ2-6 21 few NA TRBV15 TGTGCCACCAGCAGAGATCTACTCAGGGGAAGGGAAGGGTCTGGGGCCAACGTCCTGACTTTC CATSRDLLRGREGSGANVLTF